Shown below are 22 T cell receptor beta chains from a single sample sequenced in a study of blood T cell repertoires in COVID-19 (dated by TCRdb to between 2020 and 2021). Receptor libraries were prepared by the immunoSEQ multiplex PCR assay. TCRdb limited this immuneACCESS table to in-frame rearrangements with V and J called. A share of clones is missing; checked studies link under half to unresolved V genes, and the rest is unexplained. Present in this sample are 400,000 or so clones, about 91% of which were seen just once. Of the sample, roughly 1.5% falls within the top ten clones. Sequenced: peripheral blood. The receptors originated from a woman aged 40 to 49 with COVID-19, enrolled during active disease.

The chain carries TRBV6-5 and TRBJ1-5; no definite D call. The CDR3 loop spans 12 amino acids. Trimming stripped 10 bases from V and 8 bases from J, with 15 bases between. Germline CDR1 is MNHEY and CDR2 is SVGAGI. CDR3 residues: CATSPGVKPQHF. CDR3 DNA: TGTGCCACCTCACCGGGAGTCAAGCCCCAGCATTTT.

The chain employs TRBV28 and TRBJ2-3, with D possibly matching TRBD1 (5 bases). Germline loops: CDR1 MDHEN, CDR2 SYDVKM. The CDR3 loop spans 14 amino acids. Trimming shortened V by 6 bases and J by 0 bases, and 10 bases separated the two germline ends. For the CDR3, the DNA is TGTGCCAGCAGCAGGGCGCCAAGCACAGATACGCAGTATTTT. It specifies CASSRAPSTDTQYF.

This chain connects TRBV5-6 to TRBJ2-7; D perhaps matches TRBD2 (6 bases). The V gene lost 4 bases and the J gene lost 9 bases, with 14 bases spanning the gap. CDR1 is SGHDT, CDR2 YYEEEE, per germline. The CDR3 is made up of 12 amino acids. This chain's CDR3 is CASSRQSGLQYF. The CDR3 DNA follows: TGTGCCAGCAGCCGCCAGTCGGGACTGCAGTACTTC.

This clone occurred once. The V gene is TRBV28, the J gene TRBJ1-2, with TRBD1 as a possible D gene (6 bases). Germline lookup yields CDR1 MDHEN and CDR2 SYDVKM. The CDR3 is 12 residues long. With 2 bases removed from V and 6 bases from J, the gap between germline ends came to 7 bases. The CDR3 DNA follows: TGTGCCAGCAGTTTAGGACAGCATGGCTACACCTTC. This translates into CASSLGQHGYTF.

This clone has only one observation. The chain couples TRBV27 to TRBJ2-1, with TRBD1 matching over 8 bases. CDR3 length equals 16 residues. V lost 5 bases and J lost 3; bases outside the gene matches: 9. Germline V gene sequence: CDR1 MNHEY, CDR2 SMNVEV (reference sequence). CDR3 protein: CASSVRTGGSYNEQFF. The DNA for the CDR3 is TGTGCCAGCAGTGTTCGAACAGGGGGAAGCTACAATGAGCAGTTCTTC.

The CDR3 spells CASSSRLAADSYEQYF. CDR3 DNA sequence: TGTGCCAGCAGCTCCCGCCTAGCGGCAGACTCCTACGAGCAGTACTTC. The chain combines TRBV7-6 with TRBJ2-7; 7 nucleotides align to TRBD2. Germline CDR1 and CDR2: SGHVS and FNYEAQ. This CDR3 is 16 amino acids long. V trimming: 4 bases; J trimming: 0 bases; junction bases outside the gene matches: 9.

V is TRBV28 and J is TRBJ1-1, with a weak D call TRBD1 (5 bases). The CDR3 totals 14 residues. Between the trimmed V and J ends, which lost 3 bases and 7 bases, there was a span of 15 bases. The V gene's germline CDR1 is MDHEN and CDR2 SYDVKM. The CDR3 loop reads CASSLQGGLGEAFF. In DNA form, the CDR3 reads TGTGCCAGCAGTTTGCAGGGTGGGCTTGGTGAAGCTTTCTTT.

J is TRBJ1-4 and V is TRBV6-5; 10 bases agree with TRBD1. This CDR3 contains 14 residues. V trimming: 7 bases; J trimming: 5 bases; junction bases outside the gene matches: 4. CDR1 is MNHEY, CDR2 SVGAGI, per germline. The CDR3 coding sequence is TGTGCCAGCACCCCGGACAGGGGGAATGAAAAACTGTTTTTT. It encodes CASTPDRGNEKLFF.

V gene TRBV7-2 combines with J gene TRBJ1-1; 7 bases are a match to TRBD1. Germline V CDR1 and CDR2: SGHTA, FQGNSA. V lost 5 bases and J lost 5; bases outside the gene matches: 14. The CDR3 contains 16 residues. CDR3 loop: CASSPQSTGSLTEAFF. The CDR3 DNA reads as TGTGCCAGCAGCCCTCAATCGACAGGGAGCCTAACTGAAGCTTTCTTT.

This clone appeared once. The chain uses TRBV6-5 and TRBJ2-3; 7 bases map to TRBD1. The CDR3 consists of 15 residues. Germline-derived CDR1 and CDR2 are MNHEY and SVGAGI. Trimming took 0 bases from V and 6 from J; bases not matched to a gene: 6. CDR3 coding DNA: TGTGCCAGCAGTTACTCGAGGTTGACAGGGGATACGCAGTATTTT. It translates to CASSYSRLTGDTQYF.

CDR3 nucleotides: TGCGCCAGCAGCCAAGATCACCCCTTGGCAGGTGAAGCTTTCTTT. It translates to CASSQDHPLAGEAFF. The rearrangement joins TRBV4-3 to TRBJ1-1, with no clear D. Germline loops: CDR1 LGHNA, CDR2 YSLEER. The CDR3 has 15 residues. V lost 0 bases and J 7 bases, leaving 15 bases between the germline ends.

The chain joins TRBV28 to TRBJ2-1; 14 bases map to TRBD2. CDR1 is MDHEN and CDR2 is SYDVKM in the germline V gene. V was pared by 5 bases and J by 5 bases, with 5 bases of the junction left unmatched. This CDR3 is built from 16 residues. The DNA for the CDR3 is TGTGCCAGCAGTATCCTGACTAGCGGGAGGGACAATGAGCAGTTCTTC. It encodes CASSILTSGRDNEQFF. Variable domain in full (rest from reference TRBV28 and TRBJ2-1): DVKVTQSSRYLVKRTGEKVFLECVQDMDHENMFWYRQDPGLGLRLIYFSYDVKMKEKGDIPEGYSVSREKKERFSLILESASTNQTSMYLCASSILTSGRDNEQFFGPGTRLTVL.

With regard to this clone: Germline is not matched at one junction end, which may reflect a read error. The CDR3 nucleotides are TGTGCCAGCAGTTTAGCAGGGGGCGCGGGCTATGGCTACACCTTC. It specifies CASSLAGGAGYGYTF. The chain uses TRBV11-2 and TRBJ1-2; TRBD1 agrees at 8 bases. The CDR3 contains 15 residues. Germline CDR1 reads SGHAT; CDR2 reads FQNNGV.

The J gene is TRBJ2-7, the V gene TRBV7-2, with D unclear. V was cut by 2 bases and J by 0 bases, with 5 bases left in between. This CDR3 is built from 13 residues. Germline V gene data show CDR1 as SGHTA and CDR2 as FQGNSA. In nucleotides, the CDR3 is TGTGCCAGCAGCTTATACAACTCCTACGAGCAGTACTTC. Protein: CASSLYNSYEQYF.

The chain recombines TRBV27 with TRBJ2-1, with a weak D call TRBD2 (6 bases). V was shortened by 6 bases and J by 7 bases, with 10 bases between the two germline ends. This CDR3 spans 12 amino acids. In germline, CDR1 is MNHEY, CDR2 SMNVEV (reference sequence). The CDR3 region is CASREGMNEQFF. CDR3 bases: TGTGCCAGCAGGGAGGGGATGAATGAGCAGTTCTTC.

The rearrangement uses TRBV19 and TRBJ2-7; TRBD1 agrees at 8 bases. The CDR3 contains 14 residues. The J segment lost 4 bases and the V segment lost 5 bases, leaving 7 bases of the junction unmatched. Germline lookup yields CDR1 LNHDA and CDR2 SQIVND (reference sequence). The CDR3 is CASSLVQGVYEQYF. CDR3 nucleotide sequence: TGTGCCAGTAGTCTCGTACAGGGGGTTTACGAGCAGTACTTC.

The chain employs TRBV27 and TRBJ2-7; 13 bases agree with TRBD2. The CDR3 has 16 residues. Per germline, CDR1 MNHEY and CDR2 SMNVEV (reference sequence). V lost 5 bases and J lost 2; bases outside the gene matches: 6. The CDR3 nucleotides read TGTGCCAGCAGTCTCAACGGACTAGCGGGAGCCTACGAGCAGTACTTC. Its translation: CASSLNGLAGAYEQYF.

The chain combines TRBV27 with TRBJ1-1; D is undetermined. Trimming took off 0 bases at V and 6 bases at J, with 11 bases between the two ends. Germline assignment: CDR1 MNHEY and CDR2 SMNVEV (reference sequence). CDR3 length equals 14 residues. CDR3 loop: CASSLSPVGAEAFF. In nucleotides, the CDR3 is TGTGCCAGCAGTTTATCGCCGGTGGGAGCTGAAGCTTTCTTT.

The V call is TRBV6-6, the J call TRBJ2-7; 11 positions match TRBD1. Per germline, CDR1 MNHNY and CDR2 SVGAGI (reference sequence). This CDR3 is built from 18 residues. J was trimmed by 3 bases and V by 7 bases; bases with no gene match: 17. Here the CDR3 reads CASTRGTGGTITFYEQYF. CDR3 DNA sequence: TGTGCCAGCACTCGGGGGACAGGGGGGACCATTACTTTCTACGAGCAGTACTTC.

V and J are TRBV6-5 and TRBJ1-3; a possible D gene is TRBD1 (5 bases). Germline V CDR1 and CDR2: MNHEY, SVGAGI. The CDR3 sequence is 13 residues long. V shed 5 bases and J shed 7 bases, with 12 bases lying between them. The DNA of the CDR3 is TGTGCCAGCAGTAATCAGGGTTCCAACACCATATATTTT. Translating it yields CASSNQGSNTIYF.

The J gene is TRBJ1-1, the V gene TRBV28; D is perhaps TRBD1 (5 bases). The CDR3 is 10 amino acids. Germline CDR1 is MDHEN and CDR2 is SYDVKM. Here the CDR3 DNA reads TGTGCTACATGGGGGGCTGAAGCTTTCTTT. It yields the protein CATWGAEAFF.

This sequence joins TRBV7-9 and TRBJ1-1; 9 bases map to TRBD1. The CDR3 loop spans 14 amino acids. The germline V gene has CDR1 SEHNR and CDR2 FQNEAQ (reference sequence). V was pared by 5 bases and J by 5 bases, with 6 bases of the junction left unmatched. The CDR3 DNA is TGTGCCAGCAGCCTCATGACAGGGGGGACTGAAGCTTTCTTT. Protein sequence: CASSLMTGGTEAFF.